Listed below are T cell receptor beta chains from one sample, sequenced in a study of control samples from healthy donors and cancer patients. Using immunoSEQ multiplex PCR, the repertoire was profiled, and TCRdb retains in-frame clones only, with some absent. The repertoire holds approximately 65,000 clones, with around 92% as singletons. The sequencing input was PBMCs. Every receptor here comes from a man in his 60s with lung cancer. CDR3s include the opening cysteine and the closing phenylalanine or tryptophan. D genes are given only for firm matches. Expanded clones are given a class, and other clones once, few, many or no size at all.

CDR3 DNA | CDR3 protein | V gene | clone size | D gene | CDR3 length | J gene
TGTGCCAGCAGCTCGGACAGGGGAAGAAGGATTGAAGCTTTCTTT | CASSSDRGRRIEAFF | TRBV7-9 | . | TRBD1 | 15 | TRBJ1-1
TGTGCCAGCAGCCCCCCGACCAATGAGCAGTTCTTC | CASSPPTNEQFF | TRBV9 | . | . | 12 | TRBJ2-1
TGTGCCAGCAGTCAATACTCGGAGACCCAGTACTTC | CASSQYSETQYF | TRBV2 | . | . | 12 | TRBJ2-5
TGTGCCAGCAGTCTAGAAGACAGGGAAAATTCACCCCTCCACTTT | CASSLEDRENSPLHF | TRBV6-5 | . | TRBD1 | 15 | TRBJ1-6
TGTGCCACCAGCAGGACAGGCGGCTCTGGGGCCAACGTCCTGACTTTC | CATSRTGGSGANVLTF | TRBV15 | . | . | 16 | TRBJ2-6
TGTGCCACCTCACAGCTCACTGAAGCTTTCTTT | CATSQLTEAFF | TRBV15 | . | . | 11 | TRBJ1-1
TGTGCCAGCAAAACCCGGGACAGTACTAATTCACCCCTCCACTTT | CASKTRDSTNSPLHF | TRBV2 | . | TRBD1 | 15 | TRBJ1-6
TGTGCCAGCAGCGTAGGGACAGGGGGCTTCCAAGAGACCCAGTACTTC | CASSVGTGGFQETQYF | TRBV9 | . | TRBD1 | 16 | TRBJ2-5
TGTGCCAGCAGCCGACAGGGGAGTGACACCGGGGAGCTGTTTTTT | CASSRQGSDTGELFF | TRBV7-3 | . | TRBD1 | 15 | TRBJ2-2
TGTGCCAGCTCACCAAGCAGAACAAATGAAGCTTTCTTT | CASSPSRTNEAFF | TRBV18 | once | . | 13 | TRBJ1-1
TGTGCCAGCAGCTTGGGACCCGGCCGTGAGCAGTTCTTC | CASSLGPGREQFF | TRBV5-5 | . | . | 13 | TRBJ2-1
TGTGCCAGCAGCGTAGAACGGACAGCTTATGGCTACACCTTC | CASSVERTAYGYTF | TRBV9 | . | . | 14 | TRBJ1-2
TGCAGCGTTGAAAAAGACGCCAATCCTGAAGCTTTCTTT | CSVEKDANPEAFF | TRBV29-1 | once | . | 13 | TRBJ1-1
TGCGCCAGCAGCCTCAGCCTCCGGGACGTCTATGGCTACACCTTC | CASSLSLRDVYGYTF | TRBV5-1 | once | . | 15 | TRBJ1-2
TGTGCCAGCAGTCTTACAGGGGCTGGAAACACCATATATTTT | CASSLTGAGNTIYF | TRBV6-5 | once | TRBD1 | 14 | TRBJ1-3
TGTGCCAGCAGCGCCGAAAACTATGGCTACACCTTC | CASSAENYGYTF | TRBV9 | . | . | 12 | TRBJ1-2
TGTGCCACCAGTGACGGCAAAACCAATCAGCCCCAGCATTTT | CATSDGKTNQPQHF | TRBV24-1 | . | . | 14 | TRBJ1-5
TGTGCCAGCAGCCGGGTTAGCAATCAGCCCCAGCATTTT | CASSRVSNQPQHF | TRBV6-5 | . | . | 13 | TRBJ1-5
TGCGCCAGCAGCTCGGGACAGGGGGACAATCAGCCCCAGCATTTT | CASSSGQGDNQPQHF | TRBV5-1 | . | TRBD1 | 15 | TRBJ1-5
TGTGCCAGCAGCCAATCGTCCGGGGAGCTGTTTTTT | CASSQSSGELFF | TRBV3-1/TRBV3-2 | . | . | 12 | TRBJ2-2
TGTGCCAGCCGGGACAGGGGGTCAGATACGCAGTATTTT | CASRDRGSDTQYF | TRBV6-4 | . | TRBD1 | 13 | TRBJ2-3
TGCGCCAGCAGCCACCCCATACCGGGAACGAGGGACGGCACTGAAGCTTTCTTT | CASSHPIPGTRDGTEAFF | TRBV4-1 | . | . | 18 | TRBJ1-1
TGCAGCGTTGCAGGACAGGGTGGGGGTGAAAAACTGTTTTTT | CSVAGQGGGEKLFF | TRBV29-1 | . | TRBD1 | 14 | TRBJ1-4
TGCGCCAGCAGTGAGAGGGACAGGGCGAACACTGAAGCTTTCTTT | CASSERDRANTEAFF | TRBV10-1 | few | TRBD1 | 15 | TRBJ1-1
TGTGCCAGCTCACCACCGTGGGGGGAAGAGACCCAGTACTTC | CASSPPWGEETQYF | TRBV18 | . | . | 14 | TRBJ2-5
TGTGCCAGCAGTTCAATATCAATCAACTATGGCTACACCTTC | CASSSISINYGYTF | TRBV27 | . | . | 14 | TRBJ1-2